These T cell receptor beta chains were read from a single sample in a study of T cells expressing NK-cell markers. TCRdb re-called the 5' RACE reads, yielding one record per CDR3 amino acid sequence without DNA. The sample table includes 400,000 to 500,000 distinct CDR3 sequences. Sequenced sample: blood T cells: a sorted CD56 or NKG2C T cell subset, CD4+ or CD8+ T cells, or bulk PBMC T cells (not recorded which). The receptors originated from a woman aged 18-69 years in good health. The CDR3 runs from the conserved cysteine through the conserved F or W.

TRBJ1-1 15 TRBV5-1 CASSLSQGVNTEAFF
TRBJ1-6 15 TRBV7-2 CASSFRQGGNSPLHF
TRBJ2-6 20 TRBV27 CASSSIPPGQGARGANVLTF
TRBJ2-1 15 TRBV12-3/TRBV12-4 CASREAGFYYNEQFF
TRBJ2-4 13 TRBV19 CASSLWAKNIQYF
TRBJ2-2 11 TRBV6-5 CASIQAGELFF
TRBJ2-1 15 TRBV12-3/TRBV12-4 CASSLGGSGFGEQFF
TRBJ2-1 15 TRBV7-9 CASSSPSGGYNEQFF
TRBJ1-4 13 TRBV20-1 CSANKATNEKLFF
TRBJ1-1 18 TRBV7-8 CASSLVVYSGTDLGEAFF
TRBJ2-1 14 TRBV20-1 CSARAPVSVSEQFF
TRBJ1-6 17 TRBV4-1 CASSQGRARSYNSPLHF
TRBJ2-1 15 TRBV29-1 CSVEGLAGGRNEQFF
TRBJ2-2 12 TRBV2 CASDDFTGELFF
TRBJ2-2 17 TRBV29-1 CSVRRGSRGQVTGELFF
TRBJ2-5 13 TRBV1 CTSMWAVQETQYF
TRBJ1-2 12 TRBV29-1 CSVGRGGYGYTF
TRBJ2-3 19 TRBV11-2 CASSPRIRAGQGRADTQYF
TRBJ2-7 14 TRBV7-2 CASAADRGNYEQYF
TRBJ2-3 16 TRBV7-2 CASSFRTGGGTDTQYF
TRBJ2-1 16 TRBV20-1 CSARDLIKRDWDEQFF
TRBJ2-1 11 TRBV30 CAWSASPGLFF
TRBJ2-1 18 TRBV12-3/TRBV12-4 CASSLGRLAGGSYNEQFF
TRBJ2-2 17 TRBV7-2 CASSNRYGPTKTGELFF
TRBJ1-5 15 TRBV12-3/TRBV12-4 CASSPWTGGNQPQHF
TRBJ2-1 15 TRBV5-1 CASSLGLGTLDEQFF
TRBJ2-1 12 TRBV29-1 CSVQEPYNEQFF